These 12 T cell receptor beta chains originate from one sample sequenced in a study of radiation and T cells in renal cell carcinoma. The method was immunoSEQ multiplex PCR; TCRdb's version includes in-frame clones alone and lacks a portion of them. The table records about 150,000 clones, approximately 90% of them present only once. Time point noted: baseline pretreatment blood. The treatment: 15 Gy SBRT to primary tumor, nephrectomy 4 weeks later. The specimen was blood, collected from a patient whose treatment included radiotherapy and nephrectomy. The receptors were sampled from a woman between 50 and 59 years old with renal cell carcinoma.

The V and J genes are TRBV9 and TRBJ2-1, with D unresolved. CDR3 length equals 17 residues. Germline V lookup: CDR1 SGDLS, CDR2 YYNGEE. V lost 0 bases to trimming and J lost 1 base, with 14 bases between them. The CDR3: CASSVEPNLWSYNEQFF. In DNA form, the CDR3 reads TGTGCCAGCAGCGTAGAGCCCAACCTGTGGTCCTACAATGAGCAGTTCTTC.

The rearrangement links TRBV9 to TRBJ1-2, with no clear D. Trimming removed 4 bases at V and 4 bases at J, with 17 bases between. This CDR3 is built from 15 residues. Germline V gives CDR1 SGDLS, CDR2 YYNGEE. The CDR3 protein is CASSPSVNTFYGYTF. CDR3 DNA sequence: TGTGCCAGCAGCCCCTCTGTCAACACTTTCTATGGCTACACCTTC. The complete variable domain, with remaining parts taken from reference TRBV9 and TRBJ1-2, reads DSGVTQTPKHLITATGQRVTLRCSPRSGDLSVYWYQQSLDQGLQFLIQYYNGEERAKGNILERFSAQQFPDLHSELNLSSLELGDSALYFCASSPSVNTFYGYTFGSGTRLTVV.

V is TRBV9 and J is TRBJ1-2; no definite D call. Germline CDR1 SGDLS, CDR2 YYNGEE. The CDR3 is 12 residues long. Deletions cut 4 bases from V and 7 bases from J, with 11 bases between. The CDR3 region has the DNA TGTGCCAGCAGCTCTGGGGTGGGTGGCTACACCTTC. Its protein is CASSSGVGGYTF.

V gene TRBV6-1 combines with J gene TRBJ1-5, with D unclear. Germline V gene lookup returns CDR1 MNHNS and CDR2 SASEGT. This CDR3 region has 15 residues. Between the trimmed V and J ends, which lost 5 bases and 3 bases, there was a span of 14 bases. The CDR3, as DNA: TGTGCCAGCAGTACTGGGAACAGTCACAATCAGCCCCAGCATTTT. The encoded protein is CASSTGNSHNQPQHF.

V and J are TRBV2 and TRBJ1-1; D uncertain. Germline CDR1 reads SNHLY; CDR2 reads FYNNEI. The V end was cut by 6 bases, the J end by 6 bases, with 11 bases between. This CDR3 is built from 12 residues. The CDR3 coding sequence is TGTGCCAGCAGAGCATCAGATGCTGAAGCTTTCTTT. Amino acids: CASRASDAEAFF.

In DNA form, the CDR3 reads TGTGCCAGCAGCTTGGCCGGCGGGCAACTCACCGGGGAGCTGTTTTTT. Encoded protein: CASSLAGGQLTGELFF. J is TRBJ2-2 and V is TRBV5-5, with D possibly being TRBD2 (5 bases). V was pared by 0 bases and J by 4 bases, with 13 bases between. CDR3 size: 16 residues. Germline CDR1 is SGHKS and CDR2 is YYEKEE (reference sequence).

The V and J genes are TRBV7-9 and TRBJ2-5; 15 nucleotides match TRBD2. CDR1 is SEHNR and CDR2 is FQNEAQ in the germline V gene (reference sequence). V was pared by 4 bases and J by 5 bases, with 8 bases of the junction left unmatched. The CDR3 runs 17 residues. The CDR3 sequence is CASSSPGLAGGGETQYF. In DNA, the CDR3 is TGTGCCAGCAGCTCACCGGGACTAGCGGGGGGAGGGGAGACCCAGTACTTC.

J is TRBJ1-2 and V is TRBV2; a possible D gene is TRBD1 (5 bases). The CDR3 is 15 amino acids. From germline, CDR1 is SNHLY and CDR2 FYNNEI. V was shortened by 7 bases and J by 5 bases, with 20 bases between the two germline ends. The CDR3 here is CASKSRGVEWYGYTF. DNA of the CDR3: TGTGCCAGCAAATCGAGGGGCGTGGAGTGGTATGGCTACACCTTC.

The chain carries TRBV29-1 and TRBJ1-1; D ambiguous. Germline lookup yields CDR1 SQVTM and CDR2 ANQGSEA. Trimming stripped 5 bases from V and 5 bases from J, with 15 bases between. This CDR3 has 13 residues. The CDR3 loop is CSVKRGVETEAFF. The CDR3 DNA follows: TGCAGCGTTAAGAGAGGTGTAGAGACTGAAGCTTTCTTT.

J is TRBJ2-7 and V is TRBV5-4, with D unresolved. Trimming shortened V by 3 bases and J by 4 bases, and 8 bases separated the two germline ends. This CDR3 has 12 amino acids. Germline V gives CDR1 SGHNT, CDR2 YYREEE (reference sequence). DNA for the CDR3: TGTGCCAGCAGCTCCGACTTGTACGAGCAGTACTTC. Protein sequence: CASSSDLYEQYF.

The chain combines TRBV9 with TRBJ1-6; D remains unclear. The germline CDR1 and CDR2 sequences are SGDLS and YYNGEE. This CDR3 has 15 amino acids. Trimming cost V 4 bases and J 5 bases, with 13 bases left between them. The CDR3 here is CASSSRASNNSPLHF. DNA of the CDR3: TGTGCCAGCAGCAGCCGGGCCTCAAATAATTCACCCCTCCACTTT.

The rearrangement uses TRBV9 and TRBJ2-2, with a possible D match to TRBD2 (5 bases). The CDR3 has 16 residues. V gave up 2 bases and J gave up 1 base, with 12 bases separating them. Germline V gene sequence: CDR1 SGDLS, CDR2 YYNGEE. The CDR3 is CASSVFEGENTGELFF. CDR3 nucleotide sequence: TGTGCCAGCAGCGTTTTTGAGGGAGAGAACACCGGGGAGCTGTTTTTT.